These 17 T cell receptor beta chains originate from one sample sequenced in a study of T cell responses to AZD1222 COVID-19 vaccine. Repertoires were generated with immunoSEQ multiplex PCR, while TCRdb's copy carries only in-frame clones and drops some. The table lists 90,000 to 120,000 clones, around 92% of them singletons. The material was peripheral blood, obtained 28 days after the second AZD1222 dose. The receptors stem from an adult who received the AZD1222 COVID-19 vaccine.

V and J are TRBV6-1 and TRBJ2-5; tentatively, D is TRBD2 (6 bases). Trimming stripped 0 bases from V and 4 bases from J, with 12 bases between. CDR1 MNHNS and CDR2 SASEGT come from the germline V gene. This CDR3 contains 15 residues. Here the CDR3 DNA reads TGTGCCAGCAGTGAAGCGCTGGAGGGGAGAGAGACCCAGTACTTC. Residues: CASSEALEGRETQYF.

V is TRBV5-8 and J is TRBJ2-7, with D unclear. Between the trimmed V and J ends, which lost 8 bases and 0 bases, there was a span of 9 bases. Germline values: CDR1 SGHTS, CDR2 YDEGEE. The CDR3 runs 12 residues. CDR3 sequence (DNA): TGTGCCAGTAGACTTCGCTCCTACGAGCAGTACTTC. It translates to CASRLRSYEQYF. The full variable domain, in which reference TRBV5-8 and TRBJ2-7 provide the parts outside the CDR3, is EAGVTQSPTHLIKTRGQQATLRCSPISGHTSVYWYQQALGLGLQFLLWYDEGEERNRGNFPPRFSGRQFPNYSSELNVNALELEDSALYLCASRLRSYEQYFGPGTRLTVT.

As concerns this clone: A read error may produce the germline difference seen at one junction end. The rearrangement uses TRBV19 and TRBJ2-5; the D gene could be TRBD1 or TRBD2 (5 bases each). CDR1 and CDR2 from the germline V gene are LNHDA and SQIVND (reference sequence). There are 15 residues in the CDR3. The CDR3 sequence is CASSIRGSKQETQYF. In DNA, the CDR3 is TGTGCCAGCAGTATCCGGGGCAGCAAACAAGAGACCCAGTACTTC.

The CDR3 region is CASSILRDRGPNTEAFF. For the CDR3, the DNA is TGTGCCAGTAGTATACTAAGGGACAGGGGACCGAACACTGAAGCTTTCTTT. The V and J genes are TRBV19 and TRBJ1-1; 10 bases line up with TRBD1. The CDR3 is made up of 17 amino acids. The V gene end was trimmed by 2 bases and the J gene end by 1 base; junction bases not matched to a gene: 7. Germline CDR1 LNHDA, CDR2 SQIVND (reference sequence).

The chain joins TRBV24-1 to TRBJ1-5; D is perhaps TRBD1 (5 bases). Deletions cut 3 bases from V and 9 bases from J, with 8 bases between. CDR1 is KGHDR and CDR2 is SFDVKD in the germline V gene. The CDR3 sequence is 12 residues long. As DNA, the CDR3 is TGTGCCACCAGTGATGGGGGTAGGCCCCAGCATTTT. As protein: CATSDGGRPQHF.

The chain links TRBV19 to TRBJ2-2; 8 positions agree with TRBD2. Germline CDR1 reads LNHDA; CDR2 reads SQIVND (reference sequence). The CDR3 covers 16 residues. With 6 bases clipped from V and 4 bases from J, the junction kept 10 bases outside the gene matches. The CDR3 region is CASSPKRERLTGELFF. The DNA for the CDR3 is TGTGCCAGTAGCCCGAAGCGGGAGCGGCTCACCGGGGAGCTGTTTTTT.

The V call is TRBV19, the J call TRBJ1-1; D gene unclear. CDR1 LNHDA and CDR2 SQIVND come from the germline V gene (reference sequence). The CDR3 has 14 residues. V was pared by 7 bases and J by 4 bases, with 16 bases between. The CDR3 region has the DNA TGTGCCAGTACCCTCGGTGGGCTGGGCACTGAAGCTTTCTTT. It codes for CASTLGGLGTEAFF.

The chain is built from TRBV29-1 and TRBJ2-1, with D uncertain. Trimming removed 1 base at V and 8 bases at J, with 15 bases between. The CDR3 length is 14 residues. Germline-derived CDR1 and CDR2 are SQVTM and ANQGSEA. The CDR3 region has the DNA TGCAGCGTTGAAGGGCTGTATATAAGCGATGAGCAGTTCTTC. This sequence encodes CSVEGLYISDEQFF.

The chain has TRBV7-8 and TRBJ1-2; TRBD1 matches 8 bases. V dropped 1 base and J dropped 3; count of bases not matched to a gene: 10. This CDR3 comprises 17 residues. CDR1 is SGHVS, CDR2 FQNEAQ, per germline. The CDR3 spells CASSLGHSGGMDYGYTF. The CDR3, as DNA: TGTGCCAGCAGCTTAGGGCATTCAGGGGGCATGGACTATGGCTACACCTTC.

The rearrangement uses TRBV5-1 and TRBJ2-1; D possibly corresponds to TRBD2 (6 bases). The CDR3 is made up of 15 amino acids. V was shortened by 4 bases and J by 8 bases, with 19 bases between the two germline ends. The germline CDR1 and CDR2 sequences are SGHRS and YFSETQ. The CDR3 bases are TGCGCCAGCAGCGACGTGAAAGGACCGGGGGATGAGCAGTTCTTC. Translated, it gives CASSDVKGPGDEQFF. Variable domain in full (rest from reference TRBV5-1 and TRBJ2-1): KAGVTQTPRYLIKTRGQQVTLSCSPISGHRSVSWYQQTPGQGLQFLFEYFSETQRNKGNFPGRFSGRQFSNSRSEMNVSTLELGDSALYLCASSDVKGPGDEQFFGPGTRLTVL.

The chain links TRBV6-5 to TRBJ1-1, with 8 bases aligning to TRBD1. The CDR3 is 14 amino acids. V lost 6 bases and J lost 4; bases outside the gene matches: 7. Germline CDR1 MNHEY, CDR2 SVGAGI. In nucleotides, the CDR3 is TGTGCCAGCAGGGTGGACAGGGCAGGCACTGAAGCTTTCTTT. This gives the protein CASRVDRAGTEAFF.

This chain joins TRBV30 and TRBJ1-1; no clear D. CDR1 and CDR2 (germline): GTSNPN, SVGIG (reference sequence). V was cut by 4 bases and J by 0 bases, with 15 bases left in between. CDR3 size: 15 residues. This CDR3 is CAWTYFERMNTEAFF. CDR3 in DNA: TGTGCCTGGACTTACTTTGAGAGGATGAACACTGAAGCTTTCTTT.

The V and J genes are TRBV7-2 and TRBJ2-2; TRBD2 matches at 9 bases. With V trimmed by 10 bases and J by 7 bases, 10 bases remained unmatched. CDR1 is SGHTA and CDR2 is FQGNSA in the germline V gene. The CDR3 consists of 14 residues. Written as DNA, the CDR3 is TGTGCCACTCGAATAGCGGGAGTTAGCGGGGAGCTGTTTTTT. Its protein is CATRIAGVSGELFF. The entire variable domain, with the rest obtained from reference TRBV7-2 and TRBJ2-2, is as follows: GAGVSQSPSNKVTEKGKDVELRCDPISGHTALYWYRQSLGQGLEFLIYFQGNSAPDKSGLPSDRFSAERTGGSVSTLTIQRTQQEDSAVYLCATRIAGVSGELFFGEGSRLTVL.

The V gene is TRBV5-1, the J gene TRBJ1-2; tentative D call: TRBD1 (5 bases). This CDR3 contains 15 residues. Germline CDR1 is SGHRS and CDR2 is YFSETQ. V was cut by 5 bases and J by 4 bases, with 18 bases left in between. The chain's CDR3 is CASRYDSSTPYGYTF. CDR3 coding DNA: TGCGCCAGCAGATACGACAGCTCAACCCCCTATGGCTACACCTTC. Drawing the rest from reference TRBV5-1 and TRBJ1-2, the complete variable domain is KAGVTQTPRYLIKTRGQQVTLSCSPISGHRSVSWYQQTPGQGLQFLFEYFSETQRNKGNFPGRFSGRQFSNSRSEMNVSTLELGDSALYLCASRYDSSTPYGYTFGSGTRLTVV.

The V and J genes are TRBV5-1 and TRBJ2-2, with TRBD2 identical over 16 bases. The CDR3 covers 18 residues. Per germline, CDR1 SGHRS and CDR2 YFSETQ. V was pared by 3 bases and J by 5 bases, with 7 bases of the junction left unmatched. CDR3 sequence reads: CASSSGLAGGPGTGELFF. The CDR3 nucleotides are TGCGCCAGCAGCTCGGGACTAGCGGGAGGGCCGGGAACCGGGGAGCTGTTTTTT.

The chain is built from TRBV28 and TRBJ1-2; the D gene is possibly TRBD1 (6 bases). V lost 6 bases and J lost 7, with 21 bases in between. CDR3 size: 15 residues. Germline CDR1 reads MDHEN; CDR2 reads SYDVKM. In DNA, the CDR3 is TGTGCCAGCAGAACCATCAGGGGCCCCCTCGGTGGCTACACCTTC. This gives the protein CASRTIRGPLGGYTF.

The CDR3 spells CASSENVQPQHF. DNA for the CDR3: TGTGCCAGCAGTGAAAACGTTCAGCCCCAGCATTTT. This rearrangement joins TRBV6-1 to TRBJ1-5; D gene ambiguous. The germline V gene encodes CDR1 MNHNS and CDR2 SASEGT. The ends were cut back, 2 bases at V and 6 bases at J, with 5 bases in the middle. The CDR3 length is 12 residues.